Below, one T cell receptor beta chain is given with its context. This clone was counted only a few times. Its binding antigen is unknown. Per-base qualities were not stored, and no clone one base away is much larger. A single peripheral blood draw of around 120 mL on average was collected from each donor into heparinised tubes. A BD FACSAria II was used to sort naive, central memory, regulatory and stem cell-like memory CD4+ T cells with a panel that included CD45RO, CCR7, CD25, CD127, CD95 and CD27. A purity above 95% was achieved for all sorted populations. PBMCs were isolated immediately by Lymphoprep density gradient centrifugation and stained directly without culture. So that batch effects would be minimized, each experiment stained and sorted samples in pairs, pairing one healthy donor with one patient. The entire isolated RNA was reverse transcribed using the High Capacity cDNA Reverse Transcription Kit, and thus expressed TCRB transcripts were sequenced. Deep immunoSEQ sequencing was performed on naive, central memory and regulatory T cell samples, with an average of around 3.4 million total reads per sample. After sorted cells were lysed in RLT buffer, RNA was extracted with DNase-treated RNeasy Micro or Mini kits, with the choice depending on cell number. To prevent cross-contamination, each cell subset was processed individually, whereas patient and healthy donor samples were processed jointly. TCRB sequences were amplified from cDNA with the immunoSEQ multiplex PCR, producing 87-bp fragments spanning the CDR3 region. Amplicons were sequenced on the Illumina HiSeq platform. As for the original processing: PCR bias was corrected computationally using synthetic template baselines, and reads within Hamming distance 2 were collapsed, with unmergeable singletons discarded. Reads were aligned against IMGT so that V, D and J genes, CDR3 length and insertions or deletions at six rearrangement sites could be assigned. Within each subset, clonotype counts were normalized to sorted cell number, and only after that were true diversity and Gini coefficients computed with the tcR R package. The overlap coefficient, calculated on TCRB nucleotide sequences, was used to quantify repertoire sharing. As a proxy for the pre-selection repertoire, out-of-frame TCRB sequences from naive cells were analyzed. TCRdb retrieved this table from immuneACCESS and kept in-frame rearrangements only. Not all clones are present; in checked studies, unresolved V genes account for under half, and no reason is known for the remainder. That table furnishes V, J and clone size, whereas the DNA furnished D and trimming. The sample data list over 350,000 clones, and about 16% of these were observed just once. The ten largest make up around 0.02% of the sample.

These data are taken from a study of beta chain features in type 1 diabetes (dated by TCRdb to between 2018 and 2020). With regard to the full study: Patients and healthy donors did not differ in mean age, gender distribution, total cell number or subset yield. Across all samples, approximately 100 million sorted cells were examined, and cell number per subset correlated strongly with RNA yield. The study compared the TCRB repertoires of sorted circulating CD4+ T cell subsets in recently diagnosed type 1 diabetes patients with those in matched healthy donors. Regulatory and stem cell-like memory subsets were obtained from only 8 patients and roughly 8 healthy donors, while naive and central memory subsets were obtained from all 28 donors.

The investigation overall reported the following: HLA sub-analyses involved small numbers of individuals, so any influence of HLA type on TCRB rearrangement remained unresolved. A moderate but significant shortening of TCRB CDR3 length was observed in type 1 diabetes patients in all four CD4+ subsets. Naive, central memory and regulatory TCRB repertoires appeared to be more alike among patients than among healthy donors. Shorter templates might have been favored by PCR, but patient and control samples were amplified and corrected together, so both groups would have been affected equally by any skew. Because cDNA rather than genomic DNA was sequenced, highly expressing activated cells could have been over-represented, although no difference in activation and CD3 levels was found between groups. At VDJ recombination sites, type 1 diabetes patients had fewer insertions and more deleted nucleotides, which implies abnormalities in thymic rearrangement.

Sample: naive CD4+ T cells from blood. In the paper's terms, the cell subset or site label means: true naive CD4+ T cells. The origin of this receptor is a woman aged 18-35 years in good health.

The CDR3 reads CASSVRTKNTEAFF. The bases are TGTGCCAGCAGCGTACGTACAAAGAACACTGAAGCTTTCTTT. In this chain, TRBV9 is recombined with TRBJ1-1; too little of a D gene remains to name it. V loses 1 base, J loses 1 base, and the germline ends lie 8 bases apart. The germline V gene sets CDR1 to SGDLS and CDR2 to YYNGEE. The CDR3 has 14 amino acids, counting the end cysteine and phenylalanine. Only the CDR3 part of the read is kept: 42 bases, read in frame from the first base.